Listed here is a single TCR beta chain. No cognate antigen has been identified for it. It has no much larger one-base neighbor in the sample; base qualities were not kept. Receptor libraries were prepared by the immunoSEQ multiplex PCR assay. Sourced from immuneACCESS, this table was stored by TCRdb with only in-frame sequences that have V and J called. A share of the clones is absent; for the studies checked, an unresolved V gene accounts for under half, and the remainder has no known explanation. The sample records 50,000 to 65,000 clones, 85% to 95% of which are singletons. The ten largest make up about 0.99% of the sample. These data are taken from a study of control samples from healthy donors and cancer patients (dated by TCRdb to about 2020). V loses 6 bases of germline sequence and J loses 2 bases, and the interval between the two ends is 19 bases. There are 16 amino acids in the CDR3, from cysteine to phenylalanine inclusive. Here the CDR3 DNA is all that survives: 48 bases in frame from base 1. As encoded in the germline V gene, CDR1 is MRHNA while CDR2 is SNTAGT.

Sequenced: PBMCs. The rearranged chain carries TRBV6-4 and TRBJ1-1; a weak D assignment points to TRBD1 (5 bases agree). This TCR was recovered from a man aged 25-45 years with colorectal cancer. The CDR3 reads CASRSDGGRGNTEAFF. The DNA is as follows: TGTGCCAGCAGGAGTGACGGGGGGAGAGGAAACACTGAAGCTTTCTTT.